The rows below give T cell receptor beta chains drawn from one sample of a study of blood T cell repertoires in COVID-19. Measured with immunoSEQ multiplex PCR; TCRdb has only the in-frame clones, and not every one. This table has 60,000 to 85,000 clones, around 87% appearing once. The sequenced sample was peripheral blood. The source is a human donor in a cohort sampled during active COVID-19. The CDR3 runs from the conserved cysteine through the conserved F or W. A D gene is named only where the DNA matches it firmly. The size of a clone is reported for some rows only, either as once, few or many, or as a class for expanded clones.

>TRBD1|TRBV7-2|TRBJ1-2|NA|14
CASSQDRLNYGYTF
TGTGCCAGCAGTCAGGACAGGCTTAACTATGGCTACACCTTC
>NA|TRBV6-2/TRBV6-3|TRBJ1-2|NA|15
CASSTPGRVPYGYTF
TGTGCCAGCAGTACCCCTGGCCGGGTACCCTATGGCTACACCTTC
>TRBD2|TRBV2|TRBJ2-1|NA|14
CASMLLAGGNEQFF
TGTGCCAGCATGCTTCTAGCGGGGGGCAATGAGCAGTTCTTC
>TRBD1|TRBV7-2|TRBJ2-3|NA|19
CASSLARSNAGGVTDTQYF
TGTGCCAGCAGCTTAGCGCGGTCGAACGCAGGGGGCGTCACAGATACGCAGTATTTT
>NA|TRBV5-4|TRBJ2-1|NA|15
CASAPGTYLDNEQFF
TGTGCCAGCGCACCCGGGACATATCTAGACAATGAGCAGTTCTTC
>TRBD1|TRBV9|TRBJ1-3|NA|15
CASSETGVDGNTIYF
TGTGCCAGCAGCGAGACAGGGGTTGATGGAAACACCATATATTTT
>TRBD1|TRBV7-9|TRBJ1-6|NA|15
CASSLGQGYNSPLHF
TGTGCCAGCAGCTTAGGACAGGGGTATAATTCACCCCTCCACTTT
>NA|TRBV9|TRBJ1-4|NA|15
CASSAKRVANEKLFF
TGTGCCAGCAGCGCTAAGAGGGTCGCAAATGAAAAACTGTTTTTT
>NA|TRBV7-3|TRBJ2-4|NA|14
CASSSGWGSNIQYF
TGTGCCAGCAGCTCAGGGTGGGGCTCCAACATTCAGTACTTC
>NA|TRBV6-5|TRBJ2-2|NA|14
CASRVTVNTGELFF
TGTGCCAGCAGGGTGACAGTCAACACCGGGGAGCTGTTTTTT
>NA|TRBV7-8|TRBJ1-1|NA|14
CASSLGGRNTEAFF
TGTGCCAGCAGCTTAGGCGGCAGGAACACTGAAGCTTTCTTT
>NA|TRBV18|TRBJ1-1|NA|14
CASSPALGDTEAFF
TGTGCCAGCTCCCCCGCACTCGGAGACACTGAAGCTTTCTTT
>TRBD1|TRBV2|TRBJ1-5|NA|14
CASNVGQGYQPQHF
TGTGCCAGCAACGTGGGACAGGGCTATCAGCCCCAGCATTTT
>NA|TRBV7-3|TRBJ2-2|NA|16
CASSLTPGTVPGELFF
TGTGCCAGCAGCTTAACCCCGGGAACTGTCCCCGGGGAGCTGTTTTTT
>NA|TRBV3-1/TRBV3-2|TRBJ2-5|NA|13
CASSQAIQETQYF
TGTGCCAGCAGCCAGGCCATCCAAGAGACCCAGTACTTC
>NA|TRBV5-1|TRBJ2-5|NA|14
CASSLGSGQETQYF
TGCGCCAGCAGCTTGGGCAGCGGCCAAGAGACCCAGTACTTC
>NA|TRBV25-1|TRBJ1-2|NA|14
CASTPAGLNYGYTF
TGTGCCAGCACCCCAGCGGGTCTTAACTATGGCTACACCTTC
>TRBD2|TRBV28|TRBJ2-2|NA|15
CASTSSGGSTGELFF
TGTGCCAGTACATCCAGCGGGGGGTCCACCGGGGAGCTGTTTTTT
>NA|TRBV7-6|TRBJ1-1|NA|14
CASSLSVGDTEAFF
TGTGCCAGCAGCTTGAGTGTCGGGGACACTGAAGCTTTCTTT
>TRBD2|TRBV4-1|TRBJ2-3|NA|17
CASSQIPGLAVSDTQYF
TGCGCCAGCAGCCAGATTCCGGGACTAGCGGTCTCAGATACGCAGTATTTT
>TRBD2|TRBV5-1|TRBJ2-7|NA|15
CASSVLAGGRYEQYF
TGCGCCAGCAGCGTCCTAGCGGGGGGGAGGTACGAGCAGTACTTC
>NA|TRBV5-1|TRBJ2-7|few|13
CASSSDPAGEQYF
TGCGCCAGCAGCTCAGACCCGGCGGGGGAGCAGTACTTC
>TRBD1|TRBV7-2|TRBJ1-3|NA|15
CASSFADRVGGTIYF
TGTGCCAGCAGCTTCGCAGACAGGGTCGGAGGCACCATATATTTT
>NA|TRBV7-9|TRBJ1-2|NA|14
CASSPDGGLYGYTF
TGTGCCAGCAGTCCCGACGGAGGCCTCTATGGCTACACCTTC
>NA|TRBV5-4|TRBJ2-5|NA|16
CASSFFRTDSQGTQYF
TGTGCCAGCAGCTTCTTCCGGACAGACTCACAGGGGACCCAGTACTTC
>NA|TRBV6-6|TRBJ2-7|NA|12
CASSYSGIEQYF
TGTGCCAGCAGTTATTCCGGGATAGAGCAGTACTTC
>NA|TRBV27|TRBJ1-5|NA|14
CASSLRRGGQPQHF
TGTGCCAGCAGTTTAAGGCGGGGTGGACAGCCCCAGCATTTT
>TRBD1|TRBV15|TRBJ2-7|NA|18
CATSRDLGWGTAAYEQYF
TGTGCCACCAGCAGAGATCTTGGGTGGGGGACAGCGGCCTACGAGCAGTACTTC
>TRBD1|TRBV7-9|TRBJ1-1|NA|13
CASSNRDRAEAFF
TGTGCCAGCAGCAATCGGGACAGGGCTGAAGCTTTCTTT
>TRBD1|TRBV10-3|TRBJ1-1|NA|12
CAISESGTVAFF
TGTGCCATCAGTGAGTCAGGGACAGTGGCTTTCTTT
>NA|TRBV6-5|TRBJ2-5|once|16
CASSYSIDRSGYTQYF
TGTGCCAGCAGTTACTCGATCGACAGGTCGGGGTATACCCAGTACTTC
>NA|TRBV30|TRBJ2-1|NA|12
CAWSALENEQFF
TGTGCCTGGAGCGCACTAGAGAATGAGCAGTTCTTC
>NA|TRBV7-3|TRBJ2-5|NA|15
CASSLTKGVGETQYF
TGTGCCAGCAGCTTAACGAAAGGGGTGGGGGAGACCCAGTACTTC